The 31 T cell receptor beta chains below were found in one sample sequenced in a study of T cell responses to AZD1222 COVID-19 vaccine. Some clones are missing from TCRdb's copy, which holds only in-frame ones; the method was immunoSEQ multiplex PCR. This table has approximately 120,000 clones, roughly 90% appearing once. Specimen: peripheral blood, collected 28 days after the second AZD1222 dose. These receptors came from an adult who received the AZD1222 COVID-19 vaccine.

In DNA form, the CDR3 reads TGTGCCAGCAGTGAAGACACCTCAGGGGCTTTCTTT. Encoded protein: CASSEDTSGAFF. V gene TRBV2 combines with J gene TRBJ1-1, with TRBD1 as a possible D gene (5 bases). V gave up 1 base and J gave up 11 bases, with 11 bases separating them. This CDR3 contains 12 residues. CDR1 and CDR2 (germline): SNHLY, FYNNEI.

The chain joins TRBV3-1 (or the pseudogene TRBV3-2) to TRBJ2-6; D is unclear. This CDR3 has 14 residues. V was shortened by 4 bases and J by 0 bases, with 4 bases between the two germline ends. CDR1 and CDR2 from the germline V gene are LGHDT and YNNKEL (reference sequence). The chain's CDR3 is CASSLASGANVLTF. CDR3 DNA: TGTGCCAGCAGCCTTGCCTCTGGGGCCAACGTCCTGACTTTC.

The J gene is TRBJ1-1, the V gene TRBV10-3, with no clear D. Germline V gene sequence: CDR1 ENHRY, CDR2 SYGVKD. This CDR3 has 14 residues. V lost 4 bases to trimming and J lost 3 bases, with 12 bases between them. The CDR3 protein is CAISARVEYTEAFF. CDR3 in DNA: TGTGCCATCAGTGCTAGGGTGGAGTACACTGAAGCTTTCTTT.

The gene calls are TRBV6-2 or TRBV6-3 and TRBJ2-1; D is uncertain. CDR3 length: 12 amino acids. Trimming shortened V by 5 bases and J by 12 bases, and 14 bases separated the two germline ends. CDR1 and CDR2 from the germline V gene are MNHEY and SVGEGT. The CDR3 is CASSPALYTQFF. DNA of the CDR3: TGTGCCAGCAGTCCGGCCTTGTATACGCAGTTCTTC.

The gene calls are TRBV7-2 and TRBJ1-1; D unresolved. The CDR3 runs 13 residues. CDR1 is SGHTA, CDR2 FQGNSA, per germline. V was pared by 2 bases and J by 6 bases, with 10 bases between. CDR3 region: CASSLSGPPEAFF. CDR3 sequence (DNA): TGTGCCAGCAGCTTATCAGGCCCGCCTGAAGCTTTCTTT.

This chain links TRBV27 with TRBJ1-4, with TRBD1 as a possible D gene (6 bases). Germline V gene data show CDR1 as MNHEY and CDR2 as SMNVEV (reference sequence). The germline V and J ends were trimmed by 5 bases and 0 bases, with 10 bases remaining between them. The CDR3 runs to 15 residues. This CDR3 is CASSPRQATNEKLFF. DNA for the CDR3: TGTGCCAGCAGTCCCCGACAGGCAACTAATGAAAAACTGTTTTTT.

The chain has TRBV5-4 and TRBJ1-4, with 9 nucleotides matching TRBD1. The trim removed 3 bases at V and 7 bases at J, leaving 13 bases unmatched. The CDR3 length is 17 residues. Per the germline V gene, CDR1 is SGHNT and CDR2 is YYREEE (reference sequence). In nucleotides, the CDR3 is TGTGCCAGCAGCTCGCGGGACAGGGCTTTAGGCGGTGAAAAACTGTTTTTT. It translates to CASSSRDRALGGEKLFF.

The chain recombines TRBV2 with TRBJ1-2; the match to TRBD1 covers 10 bases. CDR3 size: 11 residues. The V gene's germline CDR1 is SNHLY and CDR2 FYNNEI. Trimming at V came to 8 bases and at J to 8 bases, leaving 2 bases not matched to a gene. CDR3 in amino acids: CASGTGVGYTF. The DNA of the CDR3 is TGTGCCAGCGGGACAGGGGTCGGCTACACCTTC.

The V call is TRBV2, the J call TRBJ1-5; D gene ambiguous. This CDR3 has 13 amino acids. V lost 1 base to trimming and J lost 6 bases, with 7 bases between them. The germline gives CDR1 SNHLY, CDR2 FYNNEI. This CDR3 reads CASSEGVGQPQHF. CDR3 DNA sequence: TGTGCCAGCAGTGAAGGGGTAGGTCAGCCCCAGCATTTT.

V usage is TRBV2 and J usage is TRBJ1-1; D remains unclear. The germline gives CDR1 SNHLY, CDR2 FYNNEI. Trimming removed 5 bases at V and 1 base at J, with 11 bases between. This CDR3 spans 14 amino acids. The CDR3 DNA is TGTGCCAGCAGTCTGGACTCATCGAACACTGAAGCTTTCTTT. It specifies CASSLDSSNTEAFF. The full variable domain, in which reference TRBV2 and TRBJ1-1 provide the parts outside the CDR3, is EPEVTQTPSHQVTQMGQEVILRCVPISNHLYFYWYRQILGQKVEFLVSFYNNEISEKSEIFDDQFSVERPDGSNFTLKIRSTKLEDSAMYFCASSLDSSNTEAFFGQGTRLTVV.

The chain recombines TRBV6-5 with TRBJ1-2; TRBD1 is a possible D gene (6 bases). The V end was cut by 2 bases, the J end by 8 bases, with 9 bases between. The CDR3 has 12 amino acids. The V gene's germline CDR1 is MNHEY and CDR2 SVGAGI. The DNA of the CDR3 is TGTGCCAGCAGTTACCAAGGGGGAGGCTACACCTTC. Amino acids: CASSYQGGGYTF.

The rearrangement uses TRBV2 and TRBJ1-5; TRBD1 matches at 9 bases. The V gene's germline CDR1 is SNHLY and CDR2 FYNNEI. The CDR3 has 15 residues. J lost 3 bases, V lost 4 bases, and 4 bases had no gene match. The CDR3 spells CASSATGGNNQPQHF. CDR3 DNA sequence: TGTGCCAGCAGTGCGACAGGGGGGAACAATCAGCCCCAGCATTTT.

The chain is built from TRBV6-1 and TRBJ1-6, with a possible D match to TRBD1 (6 bases). CDR1 is MNHNS and CDR2 is SASEGT in the germline V gene. Trimming left V 3 bases short and J 10 bases short, with 22 bases between. This CDR3 contains 17 residues. The CDR3 DNA reads as TGTGCCAGCAGTGAGGCTGGGGGGCAGGGACGATGGTCACCCCTCCACTTT. Protein sequence: CASSEAGGQGRWSPLHF.

The rearrangement joins TRBV11-3 to TRBJ2-1; D could derive from TRBD1 or TRBD2 (5 bases each). Germline CDR1 is SGHNT and CDR2 is YENEEA. V was trimmed by 6 bases and J by 1 base, leaving 13 bases between them. This CDR3 has 15 amino acids. The CDR3 reads CASRYGAQSYNEQFF. The CDR3 coding sequence is TGTGCCAGCAGATACGGGGCGCAATCCTACAATGAGCAGTTCTTC.

The chain carries TRBV5-1 and TRBJ2-1, with TRBD1 matching over 9 bases. Trimming cost V 0 bases and J 0 bases; bases outside gene matches: 7. Per germline, CDR1 SGHRS and CDR2 YFSETQ. The CDR3 is made up of 18 amino acids. CDR3 region: CASSLEGQGLRSYNEQFF. The CDR3 DNA reads as TGCGCCAGCAGCTTGGAGGGACAGGGACTCCGCTCCTACAATGAGCAGTTCTTC.

The chain uses TRBV4-2 and TRBJ2-1; D call uncertain. CDR3 length: 12 residues. The germline V gene encodes CDR1 LGHNA and CDR2 YNFKEQ. V shed 0 bases and J shed 7 bases, with 4 bases lying between them. The CDR3 nucleotides read TGTGCCAGCAGCCAAGATGATAATGAGCAGTTCTTC. Translating gives CASSQDDNEQFF.

The rearrangement uses TRBV7-9 and TRBJ1-2; possibly TRBD1 for D (5 bases). The germline V gene encodes CDR1 SEHNR and CDR2 FQNEAQ (reference sequence). Trimming shortened V by 5 bases and J by 6 bases, and 19 bases separated the two germline ends. This CDR3 is built from 15 residues. DNA of the CDR3: TGTGCCAGCAGCCAGTCACTGGGGCGGGGGGATGGCTACACCTTC. It specifies CASSQSLGRGDGYTF.

This clone occurred once. The chain recombines TRBV9 with TRBJ2-5; possibly TRBD2 for D (6 bases). This CDR3 is 13 amino acids long. The germline V gene has CDR1 SGDLS and CDR2 YYNGEE. With 0 bases removed from V and 3 bases from J, the gap between germline ends came to 6 bases. The CDR3 region is CASSVGGEETQYF. CDR3 nucleotides: TGTGCCAGCAGCGTAGGGGGGGAAGAGACCCAGTACTTC.

The genes are TRBV7-8 and TRBJ2-7; D might be TRBD1 (5 bases). The germline CDR1 and CDR2 sequences are SGHVS and FQNEAQ. This CDR3 is 16 amino acids long. V was shortened by 2 bases and J by 0 bases, with 14 bases between the two germline ends. As DNA, the CDR3 is TGTGCCAGCAGCTTATATCAGGACACCTTCTCCTACGAGCAGTACTTC. Its translation: CASSLYQDTFSYEQYF.

The rearrangement uses TRBV27 and TRBJ2-5; no clear D gene. With 8 bases removed from V and 6 bases from J, the gap between germline ends came to 19 bases. This CDR3 spans 14 amino acids. The germline V gene encodes CDR1 MNHEY and CDR2 SMNVEV (reference sequence). CDR3 sequence reads: CASATEAYVQTQYF. CDR3 DNA: TGTGCCAGCGCCACCGAGGCCTATGTGCAGACCCAGTACTTC.

This clone was found a few times. The rearrangement joins TRBV13 to TRBJ2-7, with D possibly TRBD1 on 6 matching bases. The CDR3 spans 13 residues. Trimming shortened V by 8 bases and J by 7 bases, and 18 bases separated the two germline ends. Germline CDR1 is PRHDT and CDR2 is FYEKMQ (reference sequence). This CDR3 reads CASFGEGEKEQYF. The CDR3 region has the DNA TGTGCCAGCTTTGGAGAGGGGGAGAAAGAGCAGTACTTC.

The gene calls are TRBV6-5 and TRBJ2-3; 8 nucleotides agree with TRBD1. V shed 6 bases, J shed 3 bases, and the junction held 8 bases outside the gene matches. Looked up from germline, CDR1 is MNHEY and CDR2 is SVGAGI. This CDR3 region has 15 residues. This CDR3 is CASSLTGERTDTQYF. The CDR3 region has the DNA TGTGCCAGCAGCCTGACAGGGGAGAGGACAGATACGCAGTATTTT.

This rearrangement joins TRBV6-5 to TRBJ1-1; 8 nucleotides agree with TRBD1. This CDR3 spans 15 amino acids. In germline, CDR1 is MNHEY, CDR2 SVGAGI. Losses at the gene ends were 6 bases for V and 4 bases for J; bases not matched to a gene: 10. Here the CDR3 reads CASRRPGGAGTEAFF. The CDR3 nucleotides read TGTGCCAGCAGAAGACCAGGGGGCGCTGGCACTGAAGCTTTCTTT.

The rearrangement uses TRBV10-2 and TRBJ1-2; tentative D call: TRBD1 (5 bases). Germline V gene lookup returns CDR1 WSHSY and CDR2 SAAADI. This CDR3 contains 16 residues. V lost 2 bases and J 4 bases, leaving 17 bases between the germline ends. The CDR3 DNA follows: TGCGCCAGCAGTGAGAATTTTCGGGGCCTTGGCTATGGCTACACCTTC. This sequence encodes CASSENFRGLGYGYTF.

The sample holds one count of this clone. The chain combines TRBV5-4 with TRBJ2-1; D is unclear. Germline-derived CDR1 and CDR2 are SGHNT and YYREEE (reference sequence). Deletions cut 4 bases from V and 1 base from J, with 12 bases between. This CDR3 is 15 amino acids long. The CDR3 DNA follows: TGTGCCAGCAGCCCCTCCTCTGATTCCTACAATGAGCAGTTCTTC. This translates into CASSPSSDSYNEQFF.

This chain joins TRBV9 and TRBJ1-1; tentatively, D is TRBD1 (6 bases). This CDR3 has 15 amino acids. Trimming cost V 0 bases and J 5 bases, with 14 bases left between them. The V gene's germline CDR1 is SGDLS and CDR2 YYNGEE. The CDR3 reads CASSVAAQGQTEAFF. The CDR3 DNA reads TGTGCCAGCAGCGTAGCTGCACAGGGTCAAACTGAAGCTTTCTTT.

V usage is TRBV3-1 (or the pseudogene TRBV3-2) and J usage is TRBJ1-2, with D unclear. V lost 4 bases to trimming and J lost 0 bases, with 9 bases between them. Germline CDR1 LGHDT, CDR2 YNNKEL (reference sequence). The CDR3 is made up of 14 amino acids. CDR3 region: CASSPRSANYGYTF. In nucleotides, the CDR3 is TGTGCCAGCAGCCCCAGGAGTGCTAACTATGGCTACACCTTC.

The chain recombines TRBV5-1 with TRBJ1-1, with 7 bases matching TRBD1. This CDR3 has 15 residues. Germline V lookup: CDR1 SGHRS, CDR2 YFSETQ. J gave up 6 bases and V 0 bases, and 8 bases lay outside the gene matches. CDR3 nucleotide sequence: TGCGCCAGCAGCTTGGCCATACAGGGGTTACCTGAAGCTTTCTTT. Protein sequence: CASSLAIQGLPEAFF. Complete variable domain (other parts from reference TRBV5-1 and TRBJ1-1): KAGVTQTPRYLIKTRGQQVTLSCSPISGHRSVSWYQQTPGQGLQFLFEYFSETQRNKGNFPGRFSGRQFSNSRSEMNVSTLELGDSALYLCASSLAIQGLPEAFFGQGTRLTVV.

The chain uses TRBV18 and TRBJ1-3; TRBD1 matches 9 bases. The V and J ends lost 3 bases and 0 bases, in that order; junction bases with no gene match: 9. The CDR3 length is 18 residues. Germline CDR1 reads KGHSH; CDR2 reads LQKENI. The CDR3: CASSPQPGQGLSGNTIYF. The CDR3 DNA reads TGTGCCAGCTCACCGCAGCCGGGACAGGGACTCTCTGGAAACACCATATATTTT.

The V and J genes are TRBV19 and TRBJ1-1, with D possibly matching TRBD1 (6 bases). The CDR3 is made up of 16 amino acids. Germline CDR1 reads LNHDA; CDR2 reads SQIVND (reference sequence). The germline V and J ends were trimmed by 0 bases and 5 bases, with 16 bases remaining between them. The CDR3, as DNA: TGTGCCAGTAGTATAGATCCGGGGGCGGGAAGGACTGAAGCTTTCTTT. The encoded protein is CASSIDPGAGRTEAFF.

The rearrangement links TRBV10-3 to TRBJ1-5, with 8 bases identical to TRBD1. Germline V gene sequence: CDR1 ENHRY, CDR2 SYGVKD. The CDR3 has 16 amino acids. Trimming at V came to 2 bases and at J to 0 bases, leaving 3 bases not matched to a gene. CDR3 in amino acids: CAISETDRDSNQPQHF. CDR3 in DNA: TGTGCCATCAGTGAGACGGACAGGGATAGCAATCAGCCCCAGCATTTT.